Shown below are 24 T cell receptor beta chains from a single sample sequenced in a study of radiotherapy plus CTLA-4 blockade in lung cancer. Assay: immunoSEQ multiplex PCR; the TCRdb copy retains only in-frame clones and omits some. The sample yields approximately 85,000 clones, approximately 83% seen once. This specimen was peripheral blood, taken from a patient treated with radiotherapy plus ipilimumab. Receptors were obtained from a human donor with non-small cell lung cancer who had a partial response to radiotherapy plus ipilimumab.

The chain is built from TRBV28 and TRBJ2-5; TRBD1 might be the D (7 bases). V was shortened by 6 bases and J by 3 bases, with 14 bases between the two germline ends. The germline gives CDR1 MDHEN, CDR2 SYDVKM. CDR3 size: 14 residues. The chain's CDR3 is CASRPGGGEETQYF. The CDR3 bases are TGTGCCAGCAGACCAGGGGGAGGTGAAGAGACCCAGTACTTC.

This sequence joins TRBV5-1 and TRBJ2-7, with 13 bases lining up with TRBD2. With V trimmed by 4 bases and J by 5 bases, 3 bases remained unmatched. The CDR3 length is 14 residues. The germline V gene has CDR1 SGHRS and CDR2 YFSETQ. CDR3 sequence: CASSRGLAGDEQYV. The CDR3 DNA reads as TGCGCCAGCAGCCGTGGACTAGCGGGAGACGAGCAGTACGTC.

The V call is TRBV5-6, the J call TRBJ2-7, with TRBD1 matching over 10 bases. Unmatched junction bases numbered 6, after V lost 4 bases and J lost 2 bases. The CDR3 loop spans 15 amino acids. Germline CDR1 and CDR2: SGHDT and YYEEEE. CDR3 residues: CASSTRDRGPYEQYV. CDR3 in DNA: TGTGCCAGCAGCACCCGGGACAGGGGACCCTACGAGCAGTACGTC.

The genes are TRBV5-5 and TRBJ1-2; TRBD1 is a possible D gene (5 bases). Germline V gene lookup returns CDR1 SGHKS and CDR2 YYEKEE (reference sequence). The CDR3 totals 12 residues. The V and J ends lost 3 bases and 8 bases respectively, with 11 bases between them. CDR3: CASSSGLKGYTF. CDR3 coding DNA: TGTGCCAGCAGCTCGGGACTGAAGGGCTACACCTTC.

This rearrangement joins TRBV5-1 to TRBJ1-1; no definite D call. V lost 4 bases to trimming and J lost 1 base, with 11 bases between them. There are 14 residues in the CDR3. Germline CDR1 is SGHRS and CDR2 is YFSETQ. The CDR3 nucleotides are TGCGCCAGCAGCCTAGGACTCGAGAACACTGAAGCTTTCTTT. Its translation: CASSLGLENTEAFF.

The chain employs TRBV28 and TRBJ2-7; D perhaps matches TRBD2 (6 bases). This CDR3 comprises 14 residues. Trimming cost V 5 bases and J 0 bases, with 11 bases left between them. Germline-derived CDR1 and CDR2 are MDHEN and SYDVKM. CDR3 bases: TGTGCCAGCAGTGAGACTAGTAGCTCCTACGAGCAGTACTTC. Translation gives CASSETSSSYEQYF.

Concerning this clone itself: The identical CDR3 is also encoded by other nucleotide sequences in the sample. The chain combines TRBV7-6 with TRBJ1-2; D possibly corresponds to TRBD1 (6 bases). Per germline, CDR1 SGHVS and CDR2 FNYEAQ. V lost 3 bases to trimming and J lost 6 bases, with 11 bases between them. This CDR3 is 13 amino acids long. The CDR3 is CASSFGGLDGYTF. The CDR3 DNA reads TGTGCCAGCAGCTTCGGGGGGCTTGATGGCTACACCTTC. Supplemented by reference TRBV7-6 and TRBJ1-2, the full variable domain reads GAGVSQSPRYKVTKRGQDVALRCDPISGHVSLYWYRQALGQGPEFLTYFNYEAQQDKSGLPNDRFSAERPEGSISTLTIQRTEQRDSAMYRCASSFGGLDGYTFGSGTRLTVV.

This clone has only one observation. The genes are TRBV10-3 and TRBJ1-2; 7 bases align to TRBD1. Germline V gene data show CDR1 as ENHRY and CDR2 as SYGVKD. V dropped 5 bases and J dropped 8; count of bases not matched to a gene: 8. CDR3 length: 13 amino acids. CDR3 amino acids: CAISNTGDGGYTF. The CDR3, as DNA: TGTGCCATCAGTAACACAGGGGACGGGGGCTACACCTTC.

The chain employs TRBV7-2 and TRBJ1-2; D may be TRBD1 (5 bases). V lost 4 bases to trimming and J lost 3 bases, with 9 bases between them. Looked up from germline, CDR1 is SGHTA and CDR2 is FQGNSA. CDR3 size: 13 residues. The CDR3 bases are TGTGCCAGCAGCTGGTCGACAGACTATGGCTACACCTTC. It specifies CASSWSTDYGYTF.

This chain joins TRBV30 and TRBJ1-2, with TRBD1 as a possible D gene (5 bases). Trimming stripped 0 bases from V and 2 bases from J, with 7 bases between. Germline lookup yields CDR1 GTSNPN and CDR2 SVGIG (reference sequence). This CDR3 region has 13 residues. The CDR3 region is CAWSVRGNYGYTF. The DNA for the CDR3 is TGTGCCTGGAGTGTACGGGGGAACTATGGCTACACCTTC.

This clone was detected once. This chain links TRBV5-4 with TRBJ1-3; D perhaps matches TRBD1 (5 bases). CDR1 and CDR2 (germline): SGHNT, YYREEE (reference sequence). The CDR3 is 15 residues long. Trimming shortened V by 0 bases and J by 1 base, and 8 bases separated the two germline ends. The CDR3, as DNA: TGTGCCAGCAGCTTGGATTCAGGGTCTGGAAACACCATATATTTT. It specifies CASSLDSGSGNTIYF.

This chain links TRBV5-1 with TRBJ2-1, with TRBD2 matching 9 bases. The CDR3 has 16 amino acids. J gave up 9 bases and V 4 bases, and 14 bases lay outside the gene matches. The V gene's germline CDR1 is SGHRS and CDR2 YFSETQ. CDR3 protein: CASSPRLSREGSEQFF. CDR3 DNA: TGCGCCAGCAGCCCCCGACTCTCGCGGGAGGGAAGTGAGCAGTTCTTC. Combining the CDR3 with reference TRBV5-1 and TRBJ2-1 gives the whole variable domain KAGVTQTPRYLIKTRGQQVTLSCSPISGHRSVSWYQQTPGQGLQFLFEYFSETQRNKGNFPGRFSGRQFSNSRSEMNVSTLELGDSALYLCASSPRLSREGSEQFFGPGTRLTVL.

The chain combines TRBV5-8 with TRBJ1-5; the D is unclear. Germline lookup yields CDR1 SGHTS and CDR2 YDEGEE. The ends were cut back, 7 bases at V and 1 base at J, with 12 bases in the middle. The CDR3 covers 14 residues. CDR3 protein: CASPGGSSNQPQHF. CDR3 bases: TGTGCCAGCCCAGGAGGTTCCAGCAATCAGCCCCAGCATTTT.

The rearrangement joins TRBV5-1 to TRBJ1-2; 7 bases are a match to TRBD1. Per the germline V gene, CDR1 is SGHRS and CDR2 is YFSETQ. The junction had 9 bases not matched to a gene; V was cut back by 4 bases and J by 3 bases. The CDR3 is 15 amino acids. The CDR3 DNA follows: TGCGCCAGCAGCCACTACTACGGACAGGACTATGGCTACACCTTC. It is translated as CASSHYYGQDYGYTF.

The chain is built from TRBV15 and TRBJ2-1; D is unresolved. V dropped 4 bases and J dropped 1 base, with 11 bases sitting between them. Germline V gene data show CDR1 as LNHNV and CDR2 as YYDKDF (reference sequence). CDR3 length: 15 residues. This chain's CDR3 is CATSMRSGSYNEQFF. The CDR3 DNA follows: TGTGCCACCAGCATGAGGAGTGGATCCTACAATGAGCAGTTCTTC.

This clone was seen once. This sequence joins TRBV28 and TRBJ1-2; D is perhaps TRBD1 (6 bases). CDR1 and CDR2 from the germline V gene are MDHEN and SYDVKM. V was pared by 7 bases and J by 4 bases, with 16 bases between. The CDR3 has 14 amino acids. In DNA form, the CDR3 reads TGTGCCAGCATGCCCCCGGGACAACCCTATGGCTACACCTTC. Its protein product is CASMPPGQPYGYTF.

The CDR3, as DNA: TGTGCCAGCAGTTACGCCAGTCCAGAGACCCAGTACTTC. This sequence encodes CASSYASPETQYF. J is TRBJ2-5 and V is TRBV6-5; D ambiguous. The CDR3 loop spans 13 amino acids. V was trimmed by 2 bases and J by 4 bases, leaving 8 bases between them. Germline V gene lookup returns CDR1 MNHEY and CDR2 SVGAGI.

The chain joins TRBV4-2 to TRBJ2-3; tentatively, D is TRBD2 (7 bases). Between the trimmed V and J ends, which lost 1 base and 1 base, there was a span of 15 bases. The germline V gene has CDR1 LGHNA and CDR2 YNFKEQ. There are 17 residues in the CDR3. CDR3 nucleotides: TGTGCCAGCAGCCAAGCCCTTTCGGGGGGCCGCACAGATACGCAGTATTTT. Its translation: CASSQALSGGRTDTQYF.

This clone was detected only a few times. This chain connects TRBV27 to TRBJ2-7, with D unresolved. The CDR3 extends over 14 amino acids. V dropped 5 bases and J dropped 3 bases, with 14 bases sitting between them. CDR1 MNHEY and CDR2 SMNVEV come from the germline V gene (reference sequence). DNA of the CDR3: TGTGCCAGCAGTCCCACACACCCGTACTACGAGCAGTACTTC. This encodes CASSPTHPYYEQYF.

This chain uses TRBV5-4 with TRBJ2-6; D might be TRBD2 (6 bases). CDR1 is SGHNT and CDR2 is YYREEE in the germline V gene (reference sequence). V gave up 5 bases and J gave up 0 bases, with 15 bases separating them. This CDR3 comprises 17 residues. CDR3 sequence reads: CASRAGTDLSGANVLTF. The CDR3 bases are TGTGCCAGCAGGGCCGGGACTGACCTCTCTGGGGCCAACGTCCTGACTTTC.

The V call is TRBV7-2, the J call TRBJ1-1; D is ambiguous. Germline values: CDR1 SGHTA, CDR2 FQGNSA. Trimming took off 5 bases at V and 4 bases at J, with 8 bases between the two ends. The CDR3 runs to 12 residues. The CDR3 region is CASSLQITEAFF. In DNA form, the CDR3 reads TGTGCCAGCAGCCTCCAGATCACTGAAGCTTTCTTT.

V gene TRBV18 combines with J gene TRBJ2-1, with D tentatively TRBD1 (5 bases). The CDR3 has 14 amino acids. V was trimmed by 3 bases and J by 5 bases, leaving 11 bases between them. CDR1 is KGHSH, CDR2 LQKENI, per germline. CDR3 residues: CASSPGLGNNEQFF. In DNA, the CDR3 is TGTGCCAGCTCACCGGGGCTGGGGAACAATGAGCAGTTCTTC.

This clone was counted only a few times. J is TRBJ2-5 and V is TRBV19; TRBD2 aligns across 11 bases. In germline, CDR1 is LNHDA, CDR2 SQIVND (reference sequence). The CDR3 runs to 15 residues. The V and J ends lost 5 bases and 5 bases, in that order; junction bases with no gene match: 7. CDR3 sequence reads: CASSLAGGPGETQYF. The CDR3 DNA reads TGTGCCAGTAGTTTAGCGGGAGGGCCGGGTGAGACCCAGTACTTC.

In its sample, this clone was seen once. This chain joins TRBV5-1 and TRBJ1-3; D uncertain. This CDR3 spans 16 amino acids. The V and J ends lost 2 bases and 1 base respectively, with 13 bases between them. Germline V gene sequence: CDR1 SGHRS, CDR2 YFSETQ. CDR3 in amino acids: CASSLRESESGNTIYF. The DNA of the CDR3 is TGCGCCAGCAGCTTACGAGAGTCTGAATCTGGAAACACCATATATTTT.